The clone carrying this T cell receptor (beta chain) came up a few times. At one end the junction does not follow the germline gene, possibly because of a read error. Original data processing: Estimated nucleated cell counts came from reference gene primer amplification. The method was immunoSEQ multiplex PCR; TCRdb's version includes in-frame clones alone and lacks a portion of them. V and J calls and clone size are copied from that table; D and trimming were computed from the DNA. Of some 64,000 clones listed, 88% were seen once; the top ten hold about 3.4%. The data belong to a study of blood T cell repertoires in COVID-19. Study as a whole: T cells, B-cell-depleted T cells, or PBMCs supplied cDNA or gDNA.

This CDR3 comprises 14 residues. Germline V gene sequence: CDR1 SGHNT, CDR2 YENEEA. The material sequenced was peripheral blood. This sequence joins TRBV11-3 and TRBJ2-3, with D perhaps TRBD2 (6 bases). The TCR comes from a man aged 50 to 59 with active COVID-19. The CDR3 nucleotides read TGTGCCAGCAGCATAACCGGGAGCACCGATACGCAGTATTTT. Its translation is CASSITGSTDTQYF.